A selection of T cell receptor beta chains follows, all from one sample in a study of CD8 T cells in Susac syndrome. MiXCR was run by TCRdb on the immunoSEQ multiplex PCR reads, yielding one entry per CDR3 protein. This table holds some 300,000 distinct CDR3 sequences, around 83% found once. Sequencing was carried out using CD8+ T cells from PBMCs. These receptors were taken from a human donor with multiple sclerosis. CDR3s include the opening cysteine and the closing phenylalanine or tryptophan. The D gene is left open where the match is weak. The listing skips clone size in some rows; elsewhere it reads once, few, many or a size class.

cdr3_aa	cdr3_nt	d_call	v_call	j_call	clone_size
CAISETGPPTDTQYF	TGTGCCATCAGTGAGACAGGACCACCCACAGATACGCAGTATTTT	.	TRBV10-3	TRBJ2-3	once
CAISESPAVSGNTIYF	TGTGCCATCAGTGAGTCGCCGGCAGTCTCTGGAAACACCATATATTTT	.	TRBV10-3	TRBJ1-3	once
CASSLFRTEHTDTQYF	TGCGCCAGCAGCTTATTTCGGACCGAACATACAGATACGCAGTATTTT	.	TRBV5-1	TRBJ2-3	.
CASSAPLKLKVGGQLNTEAFF	TGTGCCAGCAGCGCTCCCCTGAAGTTAAAGGTCGGGGGACAGTTGAACACTGAAGCTTTCTTT	TRBD1	TRBV9	TRBJ1-1	.
CASSDLSDRANQPQHF	TGTGCCAGCAGTGACTTAAGTGACAGGGCCAATCAGCCCCAGCATTTT	TRBD1	TRBV6-4	TRBJ1-5	.
CASSLQPGANEQFF	TGTGCCAGCAGCCTTCAGCCTGGGGCAAATGAGCAGTTCTTC	.	TRBV9	TRBJ2-1	.
CGSSYQVGPPNTEAFF	TGTGGCAGCAGTTATCAGGTCGGACCTCCGAACACTGAAGCTTTCTTT	.	TRBV28	TRBJ1-1	.
CASSQTLDNEQFF	TGTGCCAGCAGCCAAACACTGGACAATGAGCAGTTCTTC	.	TRBV3-1	TRBJ2-1	.
CSVEDLRERPDTQYF	TGCAGCGTTGAAGATTTGCGGGAGAGGCCAGATACGCAGTATTTT	TRBD2	TRBV29-1	TRBJ2-3	.
CASSYRRDEQYF	TGTGCCAGCAGCTATCGCCGGGACGAGCAGTACTTC	.	TRBV7-9	TRBJ2-7	few
CASSYGRGELFF	TGTGCCAGCAGTTACGGACGCGGGGAGCTGTTTTTT	.	TRBV12-3/TRBV12-4	TRBJ2-2	.
CASSLGPGVAADTQYF	TGTGCCAGCAGCTTAGGACCGGGCGTAGCCGCAGATACGCAGTATTTT	.	TRBV7-9	TRBJ2-3	.
CASSLSSARDTQYF	TGTGCCAGCAGTTTATCTTCAGCTAGAGATACGCAGTATTTT	.	TRBV27	TRBJ2-3	.
CASRGPSIGNEQFF	TGTGCCAGCAGGGGCCCCTCTATAGGCAATGAGCAGTTCTTC	.	TRBV7-9	TRBJ2-1	.
CASSLPSNPYGYTF	TGTGCCAGCAGCTTGCCGTCAAACCCCTATGGCTACACCTTC	.	TRBV5-4	TRBJ1-2	.
CASSQFPLKLARTDTQYF	TGCGCCAGCAGCCAATTCCCTCTTAAACTAGCGAGGACAGATACGCAGTATTTT	TRBD2	TRBV4-1	TRBJ2-3	.
CASSITGELFF	TGTGCTAGCAGCATCACCGGGGAGCTGTTTTTT	.	TRBV7-7	TRBJ2-2	few
CASSYLRPLYNEQFF	TGTGCCAGCAGTTACTTGCGGCCCCTCTACAATGAGCAGTTCTTC	.	TRBV6-2/TRBV6-3	TRBJ2-1	.
CASSFRDSHYEQYF	TGTGCCAGCAGTTTTCGAGACAGCCACTACGAGCAGTACTTC	.	TRBV28	TRBJ2-7	once
CASRDGNTIYF	TGTGCCAGCAGAGATGGAAACACCATATATTTT	.	TRBV9	TRBJ1-3	.
CSANQLNEQFF	TGCAGTGCTAACCAACTCAATGAGCAGTTCTTC	.	TRBV20-1	TRBJ2-1	.
CASSFRRETPGYEQYF	TGTGCCAGCAGCTTTAGGCGGGAAACTCCAGGGTACGAGCAGTACTTC	.	TRBV5-4	TRBJ2-7	.
CASSVGLAGTDTQYF	TGTGCCAGCAGCGTAGGGCTAGCGGGGACAGATACGCAGTATTTT	TRBD2	TRBV9	TRBJ2-3	.
CASKPGQGRGEQYF	TGTGCCAGCAAACCGGGACAGGGACGAGGGGAGCAGTACTTC	TRBD1	TRBV27	TRBJ2-7	.
CASSPLRDEQFF	TGTGCCAGCAGTCCGCTCCGGGATGAGCAGTTCTTC	.	TRBV27	TRBJ2-1	.
CASSVTSGSGETQYF	TGTGCCAGCAGCGTGACTAGCGGGAGTGGAGAGACCCAGTACTTC	TRBD2	TRBV9	TRBJ2-5	few
CASSGVDGPYNQPQHF	TGTGCCAGCAGTGGGGTCGACGGACCATACAATCAGCCCCAGCATTTT	.	TRBV28	TRBJ1-5	.
CASSYSTSAPTYEQYF	TGTGCCAGCAGTTACTCGACGTCAGCTCCCACGTACGAGCAGTACTTC	.	TRBV6-5	TRBJ2-7	.
CSARAGAEQYF	TGCAGTGCTAGAGCGGGTGCCGAGCAGTACTTC	.	TRBV20-1	TRBJ2-7	.
CASSAAPGLSTEAFF	TGTGCCAGCAGCGCAGCCCCGGGATTGAGCACTGAAGCTTTCTTT	.	TRBV9	TRBJ1-1	.
CASSIIPQAPVQPQHF	TGTGCCAGTAGTATTATTCCGCAGGCCCCAGTCCAGCCCCAGCATTTT	.	TRBV19	TRBJ1-5	.
CASLAGVGELFF	TGTGCCAGCTTGGCGGGGGTGGGGGAGCTGTTTTTT	TRBD2	TRBV2	TRBJ2-2	.
CASSLAQTAYEQYF	TGCGCCAGCAGCTTGGCCCAAACCGCCTACGAGCAGTACTTC	.	TRBV5-1	TRBJ2-7	few
CAWSVFTGELFF	TGTGCCTGGAGTGTTTTCACCGGGGAGCTGTTTTTT	.	TRBV30	TRBJ2-2	.
CASSPVDRGGTEAFF	TGTGCCAGCAGCCCTGTGGACAGGGGTGGCACTGAAGCTTTCTTT	TRBD1	TRBV6-1	TRBJ1-1	.
CASSPEGTSGRRETQYF	TGTGCCAGCAGCCCGGAGGGGACTAGCGGGAGGAGAGAGACCCAGTACTTC	TRBD2	TRBV7-9	TRBJ2-5	.
CAWSVPGYTEAFF	TGTGCCTGGAGTGTACCAGGTTACACTGAAGCTTTCTTT	.	TRBV30	TRBJ1-1	.
CASTSGRARSGANVLTF	TGTGCCAGCACCTCGGGCAGGGCTCGCTCTGGGGCCAACGTCCTGACTTTC	.	TRBV11-2	TRBJ2-6	.
CSVDLQGEGYEQYF	TGCAGCGTTGATTTACAGGGGGAAGGCTACGAGCAGTACTTC	TRBD1	TRBV29-1	TRBJ2-7	.
CASSPPWRGETQYF	TGTGCCAGCAGTCCTCCTTGGAGGGGTGAGACCCAGTACTTC	.	TRBV6-5	TRBJ2-5	once
CASSKGTGPYQETQYF	TGTGCCAGCAGCAAAGGCACGGGGCCGTACCAAGAGACCCAGTACTTC	.	TRBV21-1	TRBJ2-5	.
CASSRVYNEQFF	TGTGCCAGCAGTAGGGTTTACAATGAGCAGTTCTTC	.	TRBV6-2/TRBV6-3	TRBJ2-1	.
CASSPDSGSEQFF	TGTGCCAGCAGCCCAGATTCCGGGTCTGAGCAGTTCTTC	.	TRBV13	TRBJ2-1	.
CASSLVRDITYEQYF	TGTGCCAGCAGCTTAGTCAGGGACATTACCTACGAGCAGTACTTC	.	TRBV11-2	TRBJ2-7	.
CASSRGPGWSEQYF	TGTGCCAGCAGCCGGGGACCCGGCTGGAGCGAGCAGTACTTC	.	TRBV11-1	TRBJ2-7	.
CASSQDWDGTIQNEQFF	TGCGCCAGCAGCCAAGATTGGGACGGGACTATACAAAATGAGCAGTTCTTC	TRBD2	TRBV4-1	TRBJ2-1	.
CASGLVWTVEQFF	TGTGCTAGTGGTTTGGTATGGACCGTCGAGCAGTTCTTC	.	TRBV12-5	TRBJ2-1	.
CASSLGIRTYEQYF	TGTGCCAGCAGCTTAGGTATCCGCACCTACGAGCAGTACTTC	.	TRBV13	TRBJ2-7	.
CASSPQPSPPSYEQYF	TGTGCCAGCAGTCCCCAGCCTAGCCCCCCAAGTTACGAGCAGTACTTC	.	TRBV5-6	TRBJ2-7	once
CASSPRTGIADTQYF	TGTGCCAGCAGTCCGCGGACAGGGATTGCAGATACGCAGTATTTT	TRBD1	TRBV27	TRBJ2-3	.
CSALGAGSYTF	TGCAGTGCTCTAGGCGCGGGGAGCTACACCTTC	.	TRBV20-1	TRBJ1-2	.
CASSSVGSGNQLGEETQYF	TGTGCCAGCAGCTCGGTAGGGTCCGGTAATCAACTGGGAGAAGAGACCCAGTACTTC	.	TRBV11-2	TRBJ2-5	.
CAWDRDRGPGGYTF	TGTGCCTGGGACCGGGACAGGGGGCCGGGTGGCTACACCTTC	TRBD1	TRBV30	TRBJ1-2	.
CAWRTGRNTEAFF	TGTGCCTGGAGGACAGGGCGGAACACTGAAGCTTTCTTT	TRBD1	TRBV30	TRBJ1-1	.
CASSEYRLPSGGYEQYF	TGTGCCAGCAGTGAATATCGACTCCCGAGTGGAGGCTACGAGCAGTACTTC	.	TRBV25-1	TRBJ2-7	.
CASSPADRGFEGQYF	TGCGCCAGCAGCCCGGCCGACAGGGGGTTCGAGGGGCAGTACTTC	TRBD1	TRBV4-1	TRBJ2-7	.